The clone carrying this T cell receptor beta chain was observed once. The antigen is not known. Other DNA sequences in the sample encode the same CDR3. Time point denoted: recipient sample about 28 days before transplant, after cytoreduction. Samples: about 28 days before transplant, then days 30, 100 and 180 after. This entry comes from a study of T cell clonotyping in hematopoietic cell transplantation. J was trimmed by 5 bases and V by 0 bases; bases with no gene match: 5. This CDR3 has 15 residues. Germline loops: CDR1 SGHTA, CDR2 FQGTGA. Sequenced by immunoSEQ multiplex PCR; TCRdb stores in-frame clones only, minus some. The sample has about 38,000 clones; 85% to 95% are singletons. Findings of the study overall: Without cell sorting, CD4 versus CD8 contributions remain unresolved.

The source material was peripheral blood mononuclear cells, sampled before stem cell transplant. The chain recombines TRBV7-3 with TRBJ2-5; 8 nucleotides line up with TRBD1. The origin of this receptor is a man aged 35 to 55 with chronic myeloid leukemia. Some clones in this sample may be carry-over from other donors' samples. CDR3 in amino acids: CASSLTAGGRETQYF. CDR3 nucleotide sequence: TGTGCCAGCAGCTTAACAGCAGGGGGCAGGGAGACCCAGTACTTC.